This T cell receptor beta chain derives from a study of shared clonotypes between healthy human individuals. General study points: Memory subsets had estimated richness that was generally smaller than that of naive subsets. A limitation of the genetic and exposure-history diversity represented arose from few donors.

The study drew its donors from healthy HIV-negative adults without recent acute infections or vaccinations. About this clone: Its antigen remains unidentified.

The junction had 12 bases not matched to a gene; V was cut back by 4 bases and J by 10 bases. The CDR3 length is 15 residues. CDR1 is MDHEN and CDR2 is SYDVKM in the germline V gene. Data came from immunoSEQ multiplex PCR; TCRdb stores just in-frame clones and leaves some out. Of around 2.5 million clones in the sample, over 85% were seen once. V usage is TRBV28 and J usage is TRBJ2-1; TRBD2 matches 8 bases. Sequencing used naive CD4+ T cells from PBMCs. Subset of the sample: CD45RA+ positively selected. The receptor was isolated from a man between 18 and 29 years old in good health. Some clones in this sample may be carry-over from other donors' samples. The CDR3 DNA follows: TGTGCCAGCAGTTACGCCGGGACTAGAAGTAGAGAGCAGTTCTTC. Translation gives CASSYAGTRSREQFF.